The present T cell receptor (beta chain) was sequenced within a study of blood T cell repertoires in COVID-19. On the study more broadly: COVID-19 samples, acute and convalescent, were from the United States, Italy and Spain.

V lost 0 bases to trimming and J lost 2 bases, with 10 bases between them. The germline V gene encodes CDR1 SGHRS and CDR2 YFSETQ. The CDR3 extends over 15 amino acids. Original handling: Amplification with reference gene primers provided the estimates of nucleated cell counts. Sequenced by immunoSEQ multiplex PCR; TCRdb stores in-frame clones only, minus some. V, J and clone size are those of that table, while D and trimming were read from the DNA. The profile shows 130,000 or so clones, roughly 83% of them singletons. The clonotype was recovered from a man aged 55-75 years with acute or convalescent COVID-19. V and J are TRBV5-1 and TRBJ2-3; tentative D call: TRBD1 (6 bases). Sample: peripheral blood. The CDR3 loop is CASSLGDTYTDTQYF. CDR3 DNA sequence: TGCGCCAGCAGCTTGGGGGACACCTACACAGATACGCAGTATTTT.